This entry is about one T cell receptor (beta chain). The antigen is unknown. The sample is drawn from a study of T cells in localized non-small cell lung cancer. V lost 4 bases to trimming and J lost 10 bases; unmatched junction nucleotides: 7. Germline V lookup: CDR1 SGHNT, CDR2 YYREEE (reference sequence). CDR3 length: 14 amino acids. Assay: immunoSEQ multiplex PCR; the TCRdb copy retains only in-frame clones and omits some. The data show around 40,000 clones, with 86% seen just once and around 7% held by the top ten. Notes on the study in general: Adjacent lung tissue had a median about 50 of the top 100 clones found in the tumor. Uninvolved adjacent lung showed the highest T cell clonality, exceeding tumor.

J is TRBJ2-1 and V is TRBV5-4; 11 bases are shared with TRBD2. This specimen consisted of peripheral blood, obtained before any cancer treatment. This clonotype originated in a woman aged 18 to 55 with stage III lung adenocarcinoma. The CDR3 sequence is CASSHSSSGGEQFF. CDR3 DNA sequence: TGTGCCAGCAGCCACTCTTCTAGCGGGGGGGAGCAGTTCTTC.